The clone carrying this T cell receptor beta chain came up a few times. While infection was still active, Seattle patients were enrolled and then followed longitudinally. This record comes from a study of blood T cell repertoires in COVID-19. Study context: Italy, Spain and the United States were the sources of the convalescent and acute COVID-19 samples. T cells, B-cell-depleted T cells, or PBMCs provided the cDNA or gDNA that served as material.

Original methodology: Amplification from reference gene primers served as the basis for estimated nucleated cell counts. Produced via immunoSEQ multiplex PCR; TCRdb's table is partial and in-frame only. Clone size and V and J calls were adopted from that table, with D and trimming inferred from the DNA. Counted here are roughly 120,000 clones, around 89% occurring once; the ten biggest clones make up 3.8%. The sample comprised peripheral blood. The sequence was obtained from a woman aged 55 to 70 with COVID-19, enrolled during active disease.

The CDR3 DNA follows: TGCGCCAGCAGCCAACCGGACAGGCCAGCCTCCTACGAGCAGTACTTC. Translated, it gives CASSQPDRPASYEQYF. The chain is built from TRBV4-1 and TRBJ2-7; 7 positions match TRBD1. V lost 2 bases and J lost 0; bases outside the gene matches: 7. This CDR3 region has 16 residues. Germline V gene sequence: CDR1 MGHRA, CDR2 YSYEKL.